This TCR beta chain emerged from a study of T cell responses to AZD1222 COVID-19 vaccine. Points from the study as a whole: Spike regions recognized by vaccine-associated CD4 TCRs spanned the protein, led by 160-218 and 743-854. Only a handful of AZD1222 recipients tested seropositive at baseline. White British donors predominated, females outnumbered males, and clonal diversity was possibly underestimated.

Method: immunoSEQ multiplex PCR; TCRdb's copy keeps in-frame clones and lacks some. The table shows tens of thousands of clones, with approximately 84% occurring only once. A remark on this clone: The antigen is unknown.

Germline V lookup: CDR1 SGHTA, CDR2 FQGNSA. The ends were cut back, 7 bases at V and 2 bases at J, with 10 bases in the middle. CDR3 length: 13 amino acids. Recipients boosted at about 4 weeks or about 12 weeks are pooled. This material consisted of peripheral blood, taken 28 days after the second AZD1222 dose. The sequence came from an adult who received the AZD1222 COVID-19 vaccine. The chain is built from TRBV7-2 and TRBJ2-3; D unresolved. Here the CDR3 DNA reads TGTGCCAGCACCACCACCCCCACAGATACGCAGTATTTT. Translating it yields CASTTTPTDTQYF.